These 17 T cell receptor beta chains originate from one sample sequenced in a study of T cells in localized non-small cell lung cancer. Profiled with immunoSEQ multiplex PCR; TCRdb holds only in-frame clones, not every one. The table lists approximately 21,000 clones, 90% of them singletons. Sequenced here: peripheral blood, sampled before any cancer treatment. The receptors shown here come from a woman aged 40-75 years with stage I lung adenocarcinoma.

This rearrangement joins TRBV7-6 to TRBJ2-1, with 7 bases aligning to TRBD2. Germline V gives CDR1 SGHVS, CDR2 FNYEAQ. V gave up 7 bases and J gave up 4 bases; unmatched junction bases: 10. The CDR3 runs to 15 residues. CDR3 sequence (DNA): TGTGCCAGCACTCCTGGGGCTAGCGGTTACAATGAGCAGTTCTTC. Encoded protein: CASTPGASGYNEQFF.

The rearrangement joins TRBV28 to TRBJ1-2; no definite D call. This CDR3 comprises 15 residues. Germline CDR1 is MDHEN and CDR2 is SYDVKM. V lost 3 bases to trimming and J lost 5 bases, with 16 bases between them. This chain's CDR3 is CASSLLASAEYGYTF. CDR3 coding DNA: TGTGCCAGCAGTTTGCTGGCGTCAGCGGAATATGGCTACACCTTC.

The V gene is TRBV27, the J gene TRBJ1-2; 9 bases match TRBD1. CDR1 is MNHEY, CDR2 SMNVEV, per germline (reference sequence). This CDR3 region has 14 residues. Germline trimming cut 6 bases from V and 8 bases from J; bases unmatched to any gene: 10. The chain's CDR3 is CASRDRGRLGGYTF. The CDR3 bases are TGTGCCAGCAGGGACAGGGGCCGTCTAGGGGGCTACACCTTC.

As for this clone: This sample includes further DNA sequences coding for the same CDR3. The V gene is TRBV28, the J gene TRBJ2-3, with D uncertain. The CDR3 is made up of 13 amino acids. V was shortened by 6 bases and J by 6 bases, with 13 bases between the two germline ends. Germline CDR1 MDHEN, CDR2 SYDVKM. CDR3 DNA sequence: TGTGCCAGCAGCTCCCCCTTGGTCGATACGCAGTATTTT. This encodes CASSSPLVDTQYF.

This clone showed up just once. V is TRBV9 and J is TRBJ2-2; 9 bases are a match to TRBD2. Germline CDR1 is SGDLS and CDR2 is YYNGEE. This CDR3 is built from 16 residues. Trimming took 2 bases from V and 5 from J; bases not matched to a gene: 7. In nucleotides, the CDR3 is TGTGCCAGCAGCGTTAGCGGGAGTCAAGGGACCGGGGAGCTGTTTTTT. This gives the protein CASSVSGSQGTGELFF. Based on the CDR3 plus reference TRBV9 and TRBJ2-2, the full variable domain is DSGVTQTPKHLITATGQRVTLRCSPRSGDLSVYWYQQSLDQGLQFLIQYYNGEERAKGNILERFSAQQFPDLHSELNLSSLELGDSALYFCASSVSGSQGTGELFFGEGSRLTVL.

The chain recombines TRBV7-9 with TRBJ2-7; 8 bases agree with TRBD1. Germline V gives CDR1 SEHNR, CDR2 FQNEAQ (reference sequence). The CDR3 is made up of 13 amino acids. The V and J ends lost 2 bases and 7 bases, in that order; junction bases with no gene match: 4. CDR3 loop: CASSLQGAGEQYF. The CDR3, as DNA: TGTGCCAGCAGCTTACAGGGGGCGGGGGAGCAGTACTTC.

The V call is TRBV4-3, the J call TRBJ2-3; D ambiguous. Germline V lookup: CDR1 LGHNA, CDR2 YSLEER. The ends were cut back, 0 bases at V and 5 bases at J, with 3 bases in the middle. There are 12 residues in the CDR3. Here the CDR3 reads CASSQEKDTQYF. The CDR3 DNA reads TGCGCCAGCAGCCAAGAAAAAGATACGCAGTATTTT.

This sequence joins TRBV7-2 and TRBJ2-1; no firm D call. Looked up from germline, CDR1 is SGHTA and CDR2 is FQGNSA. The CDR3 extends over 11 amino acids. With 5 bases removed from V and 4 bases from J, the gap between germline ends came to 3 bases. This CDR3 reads CASSIYNEQFF. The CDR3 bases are TGTGCCAGCAGCATATACAATGAGCAGTTCTTC.

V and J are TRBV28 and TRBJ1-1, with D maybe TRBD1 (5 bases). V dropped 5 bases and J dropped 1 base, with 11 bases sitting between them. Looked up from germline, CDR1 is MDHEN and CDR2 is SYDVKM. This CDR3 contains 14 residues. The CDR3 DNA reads TGTGCCAGCAGTCCTGACGGGGGGAACACTGAAGCTTTCTTT. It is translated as CASSPDGGNTEAFF.

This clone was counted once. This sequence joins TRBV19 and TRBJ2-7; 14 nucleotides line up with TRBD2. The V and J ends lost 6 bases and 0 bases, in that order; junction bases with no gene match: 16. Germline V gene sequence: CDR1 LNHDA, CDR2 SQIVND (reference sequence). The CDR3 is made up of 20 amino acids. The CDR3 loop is CASSTKLTSGRALYSYEQYF. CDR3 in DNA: TGTGCCAGTAGCACCAAACTGACTAGCGGGAGGGCCTTGTACTCCTACGAGCAGTACTTC. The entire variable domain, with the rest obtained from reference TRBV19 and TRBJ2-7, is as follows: DGGITQSPKYLFRKEGQNVTLSCEQNLNHDAMYWYRQDPGQGLRLIYYSQIVNDFQKGDIAEGYSVSREKKESFPLTVTSAQKNPTAFYLCASSTKLTSGRALYSYEQYFGPGTRLTVT.

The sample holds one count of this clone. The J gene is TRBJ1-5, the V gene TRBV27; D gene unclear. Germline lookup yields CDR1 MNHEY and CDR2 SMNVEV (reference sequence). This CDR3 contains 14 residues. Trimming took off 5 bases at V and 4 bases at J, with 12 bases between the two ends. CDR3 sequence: CASSPVEPNQPQHF. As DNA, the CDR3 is TGTGCCAGCAGTCCCGTAGAACCGAATCAGCCCCAGCATTTT.

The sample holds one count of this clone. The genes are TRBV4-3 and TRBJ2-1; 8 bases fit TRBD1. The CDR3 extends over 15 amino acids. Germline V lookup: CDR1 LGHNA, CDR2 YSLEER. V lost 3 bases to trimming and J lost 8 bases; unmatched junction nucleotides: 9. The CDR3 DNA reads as TGCGCCAGCAGCCATCCCGGGACAGGAAAGTATGAGCAGTTCTTC. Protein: CASSHPGTGKYEQFF.

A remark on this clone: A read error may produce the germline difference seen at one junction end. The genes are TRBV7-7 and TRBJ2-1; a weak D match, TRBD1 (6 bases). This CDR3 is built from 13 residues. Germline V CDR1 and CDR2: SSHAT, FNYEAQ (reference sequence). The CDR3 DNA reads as TGTGCTAGCAGCCCCGGGGACAACAATGAGCAGTTCTTC. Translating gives CASSPGDNNEQFF. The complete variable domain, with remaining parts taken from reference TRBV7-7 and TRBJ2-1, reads GAGVSQSPRYKVTKRGQDVTLRCDPISSHATLYWYQQALGQGPEFLTYFNYEAQPDKSGLPSDRFSAERPEGSISTLTIQRTEQRDSAMYRCASSPGDNNEQFFGPGTRLTVL.

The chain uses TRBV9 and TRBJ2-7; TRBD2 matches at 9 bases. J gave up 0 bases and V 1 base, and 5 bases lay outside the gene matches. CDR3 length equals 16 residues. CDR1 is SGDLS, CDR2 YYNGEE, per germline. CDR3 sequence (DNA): TGTGCCAGCAGCGTATACCCTAGCGGGAACTCCTACGAGCAGTACTTC. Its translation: CASSVYPSGNSYEQYF.

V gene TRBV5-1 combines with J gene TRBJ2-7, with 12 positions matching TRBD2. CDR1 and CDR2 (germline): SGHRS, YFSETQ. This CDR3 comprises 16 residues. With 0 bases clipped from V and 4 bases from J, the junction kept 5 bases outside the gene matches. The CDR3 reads CASSLAASGRGYEQYF. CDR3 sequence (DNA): TGCGCCAGCAGCTTGGCAGCTAGCGGGAGGGGTTACGAGCAGTACTTC.

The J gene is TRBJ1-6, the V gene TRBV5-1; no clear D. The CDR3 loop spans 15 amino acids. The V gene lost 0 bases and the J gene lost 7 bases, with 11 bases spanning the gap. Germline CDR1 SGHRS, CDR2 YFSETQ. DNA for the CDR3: TGCGCCAGCAGCTTGGCCCCGAGCGGCAATTCACCCCTCCACTTT. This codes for CASSLAPSGNSPLHF. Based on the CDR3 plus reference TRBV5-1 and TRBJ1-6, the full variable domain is KAGVTQTPRYLIKTRGQQVTLSCSPISGHRSVSWYQQTPGQGLQFLFEYFSETQRNKGNFPGRFSGRQFSNSRSEMNVSTLELGDSALYLCASSLAPSGNSPLHFGNGTRLTVT.

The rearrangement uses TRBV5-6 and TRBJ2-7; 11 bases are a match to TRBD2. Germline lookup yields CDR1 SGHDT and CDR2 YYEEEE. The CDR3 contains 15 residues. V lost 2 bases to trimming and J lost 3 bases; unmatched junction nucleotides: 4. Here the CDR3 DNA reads TGTGCCAGCAGCTTAACTAGCGGGAGAAGCTACGAGCAGTACTTC. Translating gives CASSLTSGRSYEQYF.